Below are 14 T cell receptor beta chains sequenced from a single sample in a study of T cells in women clearing cervical HPV infection. Sequencing was performed with immunoSEQ multiplex PCR; in TCRdb, only in-frame clones are kept and a portion is missing. The sample's table shows around 15,000 clones. The source material was blood buffy coat. The receptor source for this set is a woman between 18 and 69 years old with a cervical HPV16 infection that either progressed to CIN3+ or cleared (not recorded which).

Regarding this clone: The read ends 3 residues shy of where the CDR3 ends; the end is completed using the germline J gene. The chain uses TRBV2 and TRBJ2-5; 7 bases map to TRBD1. This CDR3 is 14 amino acids long. The trim removed 6 bases at V and 3 bases at J, leaving 7 bases unmatched. Germline lookup yields CDR1 SNHLY and CDR2 FYNNEI. The chain's CDR3 is CASSNRDRKETQYF. The covered CDR3 bases are TGTGCCAGCAGCAACAGGGACAGAAAAGAGACC. Full variable domain (rest looked up from reference TRBV2 and TRBJ2-5): EPEVTQTPSHQVTQMGQEVILRCVPISNHLYFYWYRQILGQKVEFLVSFYNNEISEKSEIFDDQFSVERPDGSNFTLKIRSTKLEDSAMYFCASSNRDRKETQYFGPGTRLLVL.

A note on this clone: The CDR3 end lies 3 residues beyond the end of the read and is filled in from the germline J gene. The chain joins TRBV14 to TRBJ1-5, with 10 bases aligning to TRBD1. There are 17 residues in the CDR3. Germline V gene lookup returns CDR1 SGHDN and CDR2 FVKESK. With 4 bases clipped from V and 0 bases from J, the junction kept 6 bases outside the gene matches. CDR3 DNA, as far as it was read: TGTGCCAGCAGCCTGACAGGGGGCCCGTATAGCAATCAGCCC. Its protein is CASSLTGGPYSNQP. The full CDR3 protein is CASSLTGGPYSNQPQHF.

CDR3 DNA, as far as it was read: TGTGCCAGTAAGGTCTCTGGGGCCAACGTC. Translating gives CASKVSGANV. The entire CDR3 is CASKVSGANVLTF. The chain uses TRBV19 and TRBJ2-6; D is ambiguous. The CDR3 is cut off 3 residues early in the read; its end comes from the germline J gene. The germline V and J ends were trimmed by 7 bases and 0 bases, with 4 bases remaining between them. CDR1 is LNHDA and CDR2 is SQIVND in the germline V gene (reference sequence). This CDR3 has 13 residues.

As to this clone: One junction end disagrees with the germline gene, perhaps due to a read error. With the read ending 3 residues before the CDR3 end, the germline J gene is used to fill in that end. J is TRBJ2-2 and V is TRBV4-2, with D possibly being TRBD1 (5 bases). The CDR3 spans 15 residues. Germline V lookup: CDR1 LGHNA, CDR2 YNFKEQ. The sequenced CDR3 bases are TGCGCCAGCAGCCCTCAGACAGTGAACACCGGGGAG. Translated, it gives CASSPQTVNTGE. The entire CDR3 sequence reads CASSPQTVNTGELFF.

Note on this clone: Read data end 3 residues before the CDR3 end; the end is taken from the germline J gene. The genes are TRBV20-1 and TRBJ1-5; 8 nucleotides line up with TRBD1. Germline assignment: CDR1 DFQATT and CDR2 SNEGSKA (reference sequence). The CDR3 contains 16 residues. The J segment lost 7 bases and the V segment lost 0 bases, leaving 11 bases of the junction unmatched. The CDR3 sequence: CSARDGGQEGEQPQHF. The DNA read from the CDR3 is TGCAGTGCTAGAGATGGGGGACAGGAAGGGGAACAGCCC.

With respect to this clone: Sequencing ends 3 residues short of the CDR3 end; the germline J gene provides the rest. This chain links TRBV9 with TRBJ2-2; perhaps TRBD1 as D (5 bases). This CDR3 is 16 amino acids long. V was cut by 0 bases and J by 2 bases, with 11 bases left in between. Per the germline V gene, CDR1 is SGDLS and CDR2 is YYNGEE. CDR3 in amino acids: CASSVGTSTNTGELFF. The CDR3 DNA, read in part, is TGTGCCAGCAGCGTAGGGACATCAACAAACACCGGGGAG.

Of note for this clone: The read finishes 3 residues shy of the CDR3 end, and the germline J gene is used to complete it. The J gene is TRBJ2-3, the V gene TRBV19; 9 bases map to TRBD1. The V gene's germline CDR1 is LNHDA and CDR2 SQIVND (reference sequence). This CDR3 contains 14 residues. The ends lost 8 bases at V and 6 bases at J; junction bases unmatched: 9. The CDR3 DNA, read in part, is TGTGCCAGTGCGGTGGGACAGGGTCGGGATACG. The encoded protein is CASAVGQGRDT. The complete CDR3 sequence is CASAVGQGRDTQYF. Supplemented by reference TRBV19 and TRBJ2-3, the full variable domain reads DGGITQSPKYLFRKEGQNVTLSCEQNLNHDAMYWYRQDPGQGLRLIYYSQIVNDFQKGDIAEGYSVSREKKESFPLTVTSAQKNPTAFYLCASAVGQGRDTQYFGPGTRLTVL.

In terms of frequency, this clone is medium-sized. Sequencing ends 3 residues short of the CDR3 end; the germline J gene provides the rest. The chain links TRBV7-3 to TRBJ2-3, with no clear D. Germline-derived CDR1 and CDR2 are SGHTA and FQGTGA. This CDR3 has 14 residues. Trimming removed 0 bases at V and 4 bases at J, with 8 bases between. Partial CDR3 DNA: TGTGCCAGCAGCTTAACTGGGCGATCAGATACG. Amino acids: CASSLTGRSDT. From start to end, the CDR3 is CASSLTGRSDTQYF. Variable domain in full (rest from reference TRBV7-3 and TRBJ2-3): GAGVSQTPSNKVTEKGKYVELRCDPISGHTALYWYRQSLGQGPEFLIYFQGTGAADDSGLPNDRFFAVRPEGSVSTLKIQRTERGDSAVYLCASSLTGRSDTQYFGPGTRLTVL.

Concerning this clone: The read ends 3 residues before the CDR3 terminus; that terminus is restored from the germline J gene. The rearrangement joins TRBV7-9 to TRBJ2-2, with 10 positions matching TRBD1. The CDR3 loop spans 15 amino acids. CDR1 is SEHNR, CDR2 FQNEAQ, per germline (reference sequence). Trimming at V came to 4 bases and at J to 7 bases, leaving 6 bases not matched to a gene. The DNA read from the CDR3 is TGTGCCAGCAGCTCCGACAGGGGGCATAGCGGGGAG. Amino acids: CASSSDRGHSGE. In full, the CDR3 reads CASSSDRGHSGELFF.

CDR3 residues: CSARDRSTSSRGNTIYF. The CDR3 DNA, read in part, is TGCAGTGCTAGAGATAGGTCCACAAGCAGCAGGGGCAACACC. This rearrangement joins TRBV20-1 to TRBJ1-3; D is possibly TRBD1 (6 bases). Coverage ceases 3 residues before the CDR3 finishes, and the germline J gene fills in the end. This CDR3 contains 17 residues. V was trimmed by 0 bases and J by 7 bases, leaving 22 bases between them. Germline assignment: CDR1 DFQATT and CDR2 SNEGSKA (reference sequence).

Details on this clone: The read stops 3 residues short of the end of the CDR3; the missing end is completed from the germline J gene. The chain couples TRBV2 to TRBJ1-6; no clear D gene. Per germline, CDR1 SNHLY and CDR2 FYNNEI. CDR3 length: 15 residues. With 7 bases removed from V and 2 bases from J, the gap between germline ends came to 12 bases. CDR3 protein: CASTGVGAYNSPLHF. The sequenced part of the CDR3 DNA is TGTGCCAGCACCGGAGTCGGGGCCTATAATTCACCC.

Details on this clone: The read falls 3 residues short of the CDR3 end, and the missing part is taken from the germline J gene. The chain joins TRBV5-1 to TRBJ2-3, with D maybe TRBD1 (5 bases). The CDR3 has 15 residues. Germline lookup yields CDR1 SGHRS and CDR2 YFSETQ. Trimming stripped 6 bases from V and 0 bases from J, with 14 bases between. Incomplete CDR3 DNA: TGCGCCAGCAACCTGGACAACCTTAGCACAGATACG. Translating it yields CASNLDNLSTDT. The full CDR3 protein is CASNLDNLSTDTQYF.

Of note for this clone: Read coverage stops 3 residues before the CDR3 terminus; the germline J gene supplies the remainder. The gene calls are TRBV6-1 and TRBJ1-1; possibly TRBD1 for D (6 bases). CDR3 length equals 16 residues. Germline values: CDR1 MNHNS, CDR2 SASEGT. Trimming removed 4 bases from V and 0 bases from J, with 15 bases in between. The CDR3 bases that were read are TGTGCCAGCAGTGTAAACAGGGCGCGGATGAACACTGAA. Its translation is CASSVNRARMNTE. The entire CDR3 protein reads CASSVNRARMNTEAFF.

To note about this clone: The read finishes 3 residues shy of the CDR3 end, and the germline J gene is used to complete it. The chain joins TRBV19 to TRBJ1-5; 8 nucleotides line up with TRBD1. V lost 3 bases, J lost 5 bases, and 6 bases stayed unmatched. In germline, CDR1 is LNHDA, CDR2 SQIVND (reference sequence). The CDR3 sequence is 15 residues long. The CDR3 sequence is CASSIGAGGDQPQHF. The covered CDR3 bases are TGTGCCAGTAGTATCGGGGCAGGGGGCGATCAGCCC.